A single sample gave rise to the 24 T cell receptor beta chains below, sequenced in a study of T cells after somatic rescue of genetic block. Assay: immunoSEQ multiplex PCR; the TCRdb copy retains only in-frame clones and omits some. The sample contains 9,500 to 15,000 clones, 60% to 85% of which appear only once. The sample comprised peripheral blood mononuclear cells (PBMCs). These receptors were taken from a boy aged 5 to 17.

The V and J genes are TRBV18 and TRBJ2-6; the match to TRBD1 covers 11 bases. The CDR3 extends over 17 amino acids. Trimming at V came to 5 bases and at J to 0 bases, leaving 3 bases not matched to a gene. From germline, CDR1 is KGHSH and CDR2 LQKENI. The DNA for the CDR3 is TGTGCCAGCTCAGCCGGGACAGGGGGCTCTGGGGCCAACGTCCTGACTTTC. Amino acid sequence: CASSAGTGGSGANVLTF.

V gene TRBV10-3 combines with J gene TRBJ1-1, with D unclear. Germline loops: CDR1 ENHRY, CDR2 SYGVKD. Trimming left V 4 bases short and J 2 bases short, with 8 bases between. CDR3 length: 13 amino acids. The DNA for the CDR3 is TGTGCCATCAGTGGGCAGGCCAACACTGAAGCTTTCTTT. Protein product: CAISGQANTEAFF.

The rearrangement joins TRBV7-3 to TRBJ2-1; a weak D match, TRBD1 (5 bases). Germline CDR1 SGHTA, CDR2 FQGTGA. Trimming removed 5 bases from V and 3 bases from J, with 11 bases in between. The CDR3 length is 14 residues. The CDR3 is CASSRFDSYNEQFF. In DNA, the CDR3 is TGTGCCAGCAGCCGATTCGACAGCTACAATGAGCAGTTCTTC.

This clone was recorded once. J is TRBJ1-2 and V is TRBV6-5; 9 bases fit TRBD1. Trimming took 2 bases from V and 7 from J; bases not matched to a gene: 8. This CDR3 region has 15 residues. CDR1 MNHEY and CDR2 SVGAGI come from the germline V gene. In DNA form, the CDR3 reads TGTGCCAGCAGTTACCCGGGACAGGGTGTCAGTGGCTACACCTTC. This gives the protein CASSYPGQGVSGYTF.

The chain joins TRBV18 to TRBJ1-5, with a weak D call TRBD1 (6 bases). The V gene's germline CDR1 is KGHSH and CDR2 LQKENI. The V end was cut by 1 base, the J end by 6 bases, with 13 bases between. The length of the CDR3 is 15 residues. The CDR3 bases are TGTGCCAGCTCACCACTCGGGGGGCCCGGTCAGCCCCAGCATTTT. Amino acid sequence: CASSPLGGPGQPQHF. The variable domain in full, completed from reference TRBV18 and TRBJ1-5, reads NAGVMQNPRHLVRRRGQEARLRCSPMKGHSHVYWYRQLPEEGLKFMVYLQKENIIDESGMPKERFSAEFPKEGPSILRIQQVVRGDSAAYFCASSPLGGPGQPQHFGDGTRLSIL.

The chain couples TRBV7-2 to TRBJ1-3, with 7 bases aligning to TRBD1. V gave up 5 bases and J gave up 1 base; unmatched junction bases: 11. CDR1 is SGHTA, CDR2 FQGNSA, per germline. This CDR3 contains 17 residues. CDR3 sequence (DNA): TGTGCCAGCAGCCCTCGACAGGGTAGAAGATCTGGAAACACCATATATTTT. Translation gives CASSPRQGRRSGNTIYF.

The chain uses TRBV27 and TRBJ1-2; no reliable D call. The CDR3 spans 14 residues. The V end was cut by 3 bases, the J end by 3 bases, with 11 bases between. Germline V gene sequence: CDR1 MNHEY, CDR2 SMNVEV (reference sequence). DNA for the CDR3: TGTGCCAGCAGTTTTAACCGGGGTGACTATGGCTACACCTTC. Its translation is CASSFNRGDYGYTF.

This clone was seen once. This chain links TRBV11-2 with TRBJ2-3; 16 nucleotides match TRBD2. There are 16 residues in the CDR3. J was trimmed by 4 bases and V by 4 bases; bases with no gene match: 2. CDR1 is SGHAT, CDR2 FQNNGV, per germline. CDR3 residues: CASSSGLAGGPDTQYF. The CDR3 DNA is TGTGCCAGCAGCTCGGGACTAGCGGGGGGGCCAGATACGCAGTATTTT.

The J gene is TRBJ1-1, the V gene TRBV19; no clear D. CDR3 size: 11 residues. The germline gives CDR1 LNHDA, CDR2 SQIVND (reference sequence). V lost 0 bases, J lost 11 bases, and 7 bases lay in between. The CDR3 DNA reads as TGTGCCAGTAGTATAGATCTCCGTGCTTTCTTT. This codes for CASSIDLRAFF.

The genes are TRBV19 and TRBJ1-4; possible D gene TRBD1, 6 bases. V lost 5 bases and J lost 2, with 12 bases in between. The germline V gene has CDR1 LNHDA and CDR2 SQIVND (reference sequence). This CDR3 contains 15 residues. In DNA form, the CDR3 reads TGTGCCAGTAGTCTACAGGGTAATACTAATGAAAAACTGTTTTTT. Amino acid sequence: CASSLQGNTNEKLFF.

Written as DNA, the CDR3 is TGTGCCAGTAGTATTTCCGGACTAGAGAGCACAGATACGCAGTATTTT. Translating it yields CASSISGLESTDTQYF. The rearrangement uses TRBV19 and TRBJ2-3; 7 nucleotides agree with TRBD2. This CDR3 region has 16 residues. After removal of 3 bases from V and 0 bases from J, the junction contained 6 bases not matched to a gene. In germline, CDR1 is LNHDA, CDR2 SQIVND (reference sequence).

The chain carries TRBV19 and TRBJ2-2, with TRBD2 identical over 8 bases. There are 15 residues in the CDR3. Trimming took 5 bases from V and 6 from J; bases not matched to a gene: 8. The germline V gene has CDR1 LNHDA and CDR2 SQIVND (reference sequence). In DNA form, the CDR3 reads TGTGCCAGTAGTCCCAGCGGGGGCCCCTCCGGGGAGCTGTTTTTT. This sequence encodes CASSPSGGPSGELFF.

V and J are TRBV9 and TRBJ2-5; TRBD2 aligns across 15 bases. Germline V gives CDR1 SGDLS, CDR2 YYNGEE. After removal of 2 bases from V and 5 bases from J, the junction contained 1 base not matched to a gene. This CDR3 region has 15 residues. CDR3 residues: CASSVGTSGRETQYF. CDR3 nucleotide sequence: TGTGCCAGCAGCGTCGGGACTAGCGGGAGGGAGACCCAGTACTTC.

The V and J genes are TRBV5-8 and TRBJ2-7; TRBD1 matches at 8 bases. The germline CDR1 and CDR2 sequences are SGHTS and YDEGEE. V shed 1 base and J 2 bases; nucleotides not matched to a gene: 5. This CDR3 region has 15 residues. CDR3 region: CASSLRDRPTYEQYF. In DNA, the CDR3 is TGTGCCAGCAGCTTGAGGGACAGGCCGACCTACGAGCAGTACTTC. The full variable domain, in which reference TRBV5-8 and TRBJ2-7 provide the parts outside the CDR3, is EAGVTQSPTHLIKTRGQQATLRCSPISGHTSVYWYQQALGLGLQFLLWYDEGEERNRGNFPPRFSGRQFPNYSSELNVNALELEDSALYLCASSLRDRPTYEQYFGPGTRLTVT.

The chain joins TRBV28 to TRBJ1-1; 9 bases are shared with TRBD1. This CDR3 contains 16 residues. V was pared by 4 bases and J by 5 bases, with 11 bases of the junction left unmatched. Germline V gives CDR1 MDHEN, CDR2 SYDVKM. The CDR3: CASSSLGTGKRTEAFF. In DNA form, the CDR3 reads TGTGCCAGCAGTTCCCTCGGGACAGGGAAGCGGACTGAAGCTTTCTTT.

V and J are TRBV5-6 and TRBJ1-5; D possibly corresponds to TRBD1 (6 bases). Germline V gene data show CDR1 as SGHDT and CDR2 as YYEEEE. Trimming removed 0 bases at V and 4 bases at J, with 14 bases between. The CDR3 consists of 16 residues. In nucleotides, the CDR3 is TGTGCCAGCAGCTTGGGGTTGGGGACAATAAATCAGCCCCAGCATTTT. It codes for CASSLGLGTINQPQHF.

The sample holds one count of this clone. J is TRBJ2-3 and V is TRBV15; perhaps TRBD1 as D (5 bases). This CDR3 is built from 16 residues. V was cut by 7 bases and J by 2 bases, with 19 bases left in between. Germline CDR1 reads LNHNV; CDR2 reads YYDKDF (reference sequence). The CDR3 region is CATTRQQVAPTDTQYF. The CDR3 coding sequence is TGTGCCACCACCCGCCAACAGGTGGCCCCCACAGATACGCAGTATTTT.

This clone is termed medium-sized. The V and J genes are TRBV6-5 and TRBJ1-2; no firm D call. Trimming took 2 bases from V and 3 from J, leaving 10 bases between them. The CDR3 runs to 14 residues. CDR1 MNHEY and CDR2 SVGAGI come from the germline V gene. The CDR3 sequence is CASSYRRRDYGYTF. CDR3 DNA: TGTGCCAGCAGTTACAGGAGGCGGGACTATGGCTACACCTTC.

This CDR3 is CASSSAGTASYEQYF. Here the CDR3 DNA reads TGTGCCAGCAGCTCAGCCGGGACAGCCTCCTACGAGCAGTACTTC. The rearrangement joins TRBV5-5 to TRBJ2-7; TRBD1 agrees at 7 bases. The CDR3 contains 15 residues. The germline gives CDR1 SGHKS, CDR2 YYEKEE (reference sequence). V lost 3 bases, J lost 0 bases, and 6 bases stayed unmatched.

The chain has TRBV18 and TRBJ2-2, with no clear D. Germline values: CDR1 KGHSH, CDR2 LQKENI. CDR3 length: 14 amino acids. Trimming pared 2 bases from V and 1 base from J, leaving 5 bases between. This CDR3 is CASSPALNTGELFF. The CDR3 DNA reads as TGTGCCAGCTCACCAGCCTTGAACACCGGGGAGCTGTTTTTT.

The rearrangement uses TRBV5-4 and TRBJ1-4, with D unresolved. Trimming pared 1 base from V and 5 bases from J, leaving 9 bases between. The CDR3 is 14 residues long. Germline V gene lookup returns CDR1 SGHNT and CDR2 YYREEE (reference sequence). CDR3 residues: CASSLWEANEKLFF. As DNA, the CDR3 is TGTGCCAGCAGCTTGTGGGAGGCGAATGAAAAACTGTTTTTT.

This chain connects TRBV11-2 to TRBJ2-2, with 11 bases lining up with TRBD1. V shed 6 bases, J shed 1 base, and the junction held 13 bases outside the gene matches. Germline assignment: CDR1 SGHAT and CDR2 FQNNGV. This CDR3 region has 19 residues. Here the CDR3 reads CASSYGQGAIEVNTGELFF. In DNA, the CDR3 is TGTGCCAGCAGTTACGGACAGGGGGCGATCGAGGTGAACACCGGGGAGCTGTTTTTT.

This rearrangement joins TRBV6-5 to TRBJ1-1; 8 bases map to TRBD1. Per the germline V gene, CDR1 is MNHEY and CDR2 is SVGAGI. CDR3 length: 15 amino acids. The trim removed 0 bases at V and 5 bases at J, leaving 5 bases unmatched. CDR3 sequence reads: CASSYSTGENTEAFF. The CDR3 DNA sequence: TGTGCCAGCAGTTACTCGACAGGGGAGAATACTGAAGCTTTCTTT.

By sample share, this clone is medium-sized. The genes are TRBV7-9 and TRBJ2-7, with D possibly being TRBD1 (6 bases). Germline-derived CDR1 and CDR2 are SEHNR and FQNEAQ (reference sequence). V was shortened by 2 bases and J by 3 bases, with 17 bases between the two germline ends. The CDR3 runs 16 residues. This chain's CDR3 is CASSLIGQRPFYEQYF. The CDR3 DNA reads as TGTGCCAGCAGCTTAATAGGACAGCGGCCCTTCTACGAGCAGTACTTC.